Shown below are 27 T cell receptor beta chains from a single sample sequenced in a study of identical twins. TCRdb reprocessed the 5' RACE reads with MiXCR, giving one entry per CDR3 protein. This table holds 200,000 to 250,000 distinct CDR3 sequences, about 7.5% found once. The same data also contributed to another study, on yellow fever vaccine responses in identical twins.

Sequenced input: CD8+ T cells sorted from blood. The receptors here all came from a woman between 18 and 29 years old in good health.

This clonotype appeared many times. The V gene is TRBV10-2, the J gene TRBJ2-1; D gene ambiguous. The V end was cut by 1 base, the J end by 4 bases, with 8 bases between. Germline CDR1 is WSHSY and CDR2 is SAAADI. The CDR3 has 14 amino acids. CDR3 bases: TGCGCCAGCAGTGAGTGGGAAAGATACAATGAGCAGTTCTTC. Protein sequence: CASSEWERYNEQFF.

The sample holds many counts of this clonotype. This chain connects TRBV27 to TRBJ2-5; the D is unclear. The V gene lost 5 bases and the J gene lost 1 base, with 8 bases spanning the gap. CDR1 is MNHEY, CDR2 SMNVEV, per germline (reference sequence). The CDR3 spans 13 residues. Here the CDR3 DNA reads TGTGCCAGCAGTGTTTCGGCCCAAGAGACCCAGTACTTC. Translation gives CASSVSAQETQYF.

J is TRBJ2-3 and V is TRBV2; tentative D call: TRBD1 (5 bases). CDR3 length: 13 amino acids. Germline CDR1 and CDR2: SNHLY and FYNNEI. V was pared by 6 bases and J by 4 bases, with 11 bases between. CDR3 in DNA: TGTGCCAGCAGACCCACAGGCGCAGATACGCAGTATTTT. Translating gives CASRPTGADTQYF.

This clonotype was counted only a few times. V and J are TRBV5-1 and TRBJ2-7; TRBD1 agrees at 8 bases. The CDR3 covers 14 residues. The germline CDR1 and CDR2 sequences are SGHRS and YFSETQ. Germline trimming cut 4 bases from V and 5 bases from J; bases unmatched to any gene: 8. The CDR3 protein is CASSPRTGKDEQYF. DNA of the CDR3: TGCGCCAGCAGCCCACGGACAGGGAAGGACGAGCAGTACTTC.

There are a few counts of this clonotype. For the CDR3, the DNA is TGTGCCAGCTCCCGGGGTAGCGGGAGGTATAACGTCCTATACAATGAGCAGTTCTTC. Protein sequence: CASSRGSGRYNVLYNEQFF. The rearrangement uses TRBV18 and TRBJ2-1, with 10 bases matching TRBD2. The CDR3 contains 19 residues. V dropped 6 bases and J dropped 4; count of bases not matched to a gene: 18. Germline CDR1 reads KGHSH; CDR2 reads LQKENI.

This clonotype has ten or more counts. CDR3 residues: CSARGDRGLGNEKLFF. The CDR3 DNA sequence: TGCAGTGCTAGAGGTGACAGGGGGCTCGGTAATGAAAAACTGTTTTTT. The chain uses TRBV20-1 and TRBJ1-4; TRBD1 matches 10 bases. This CDR3 has 16 amino acids. Germline V CDR1 and CDR2: DFQATT, SNEGSKA (reference sequence). The ends lost 1 base at V and 4 bases at J; junction bases unmatched: 6.

This clonotype was seen a handful of times. V and J are TRBV27 and TRBJ2-7; D may be TRBD1 (6 bases). CDR3 length equals 16 residues. From germline, CDR1 is MNHEY and CDR2 SMNVEV (reference sequence). Trimming left V 1 base short and J 2 bases short, with 15 bases between. Here the CDR3 reads CASSLLYAGAPYEQYF. The CDR3 DNA follows: TGTGCCAGCAGTTTATTGTACGCAGGGGCCCCCTACGAGCAGTACTTC.

The chain has TRBV29-1 and TRBJ1-2, with a weak D call TRBD1 (5 bases). The V gene lost 6 bases and the J gene lost 4 bases, with 15 bases spanning the gap. The germline gives CDR1 SQVTM, CDR2 ANQGSEA. This CDR3 spans 13 amino acids. The CDR3 loop reads CSVYRSPRYGYTF. DNA for the CDR3: TGCAGCGTCTACAGGTCTCCGCGCTATGGCTACACCTTC. Drawing the rest from reference TRBV29-1 and TRBJ1-2, the complete variable domain is SAVISQKPSRDICQRGTSLTIQCQVDSQVTMMFWYRQQPGQSLTLIATANQGSEATYESGFVIDKFPISRPNLTFSTLTVSNMSPEDSSIYLCSVYRSPRYGYTFGSGTRLTVV.

This clonotype was recorded many times. Here the CDR3 reads CASSLAGGHDYGYTF. CDR3 coding DNA: TGTGCCAGCAGCTTAGCAGGGGGCCACGACTATGGCTACACCTTC. The chain has TRBV7-9 and TRBJ1-2; TRBD1 agrees at 7 bases. CDR1 and CDR2 from the germline V gene are SEHNR and FQNEAQ (reference sequence). With 0 bases clipped from V and 3 bases from J, the junction kept 4 bases outside the gene matches. The CDR3 is 15 amino acids.

This clonotype was detected many times. The chain combines TRBV7-8 with TRBJ2-7, with D tentatively TRBD1 or TRBD2 (5 bases each). V lost 5 bases and J lost 3, with 14 bases in between. CDR3 length: 14 amino acids. Germline values: CDR1 SGHVS, CDR2 FQNEAQ. CDR3 residues: CASSPRDEYYEQYF. CDR3 nucleotides: TGTGCCAGCAGCCCCCGGGACGAGTACTACGAGCAGTACTTC.

The chain has TRBV15 and TRBJ2-1; unclear D gene. Trimming took off 3 bases at V and 6 bases at J, with 12 bases between the two ends. The CDR3 loop spans 14 amino acids. The germline CDR1 and CDR2 sequences are LNHNV and YYDKDF (reference sequence). The CDR3 DNA reads as TGTGCCACCAGCAGCCGGGTGGCTAGCAATGAGCAGTTCTTC. Protein product: CATSSRVASNEQFF.

This clonotype was seen only a few times. V usage is TRBV28 and J usage is TRBJ2-2; 10 bases map to TRBD2. The CDR3 loop spans 20 amino acids. The V and J ends lost 4 bases and 0 bases, in that order; junction bases with no gene match: 14. The V gene's germline CDR1 is MDHEN and CDR2 SYDVKM. The CDR3 nucleotides are TGTGCCAGCAGTTCAACCTCCGGACTAGCGGCACCTACGAACACCGGGGAGCTGTTTTTT. Translation: CASSSTSGLAAPTNTGELFF.

This clonotype was observed many times. The chain is built from TRBV12-3 or TRBV12-4 and TRBJ2-3; the D gene is possibly TRBD2 (6 bases). V was cut by 6 bases and J by 4 bases, with 11 bases left in between. The CDR3 is 13 residues long. The CDR3 nucleotides are TGTGCCAGCAGCCCGGGACTTCCAGATACGCAGTATTTT. Translation gives CASSPGLPDTQYF.

This sequence joins TRBV11-2 and TRBJ2-1, with 8 bases aligning to TRBD2. This CDR3 contains 14 residues. J lost 7 bases, V lost 5 bases, and 7 bases had no gene match. The germline CDR1 and CDR2 sequences are SGHAT and FQNNGV. The DNA of the CDR3 is TGTGCCAGCAGCGAGCCGGGACTAGGTAATGAGCAGTTCTTC. The encoded protein is CASSEPGLGNEQFF. Full variable domain (remainder filled in from reference TRBV11-2 and TRBJ2-1): EAGVAQSPRYKIIEKRQSVAFWCNPISGHATLYWYQQILGQGPKLLIQFQNNGVVDDSQLPKDRFSAERLKGVDSTLKIQPAKLEDSAVYLCASSEPGLGNEQFFGPGTRLTVL.

The sample holds many counts of this clonotype. The chain combines TRBV27 with TRBJ1-1, with 11 bases lining up with TRBD1. Trimming removed 5 bases from V and 5 bases from J; junction bases left unmatched: 7. The CDR3 has 15 residues. In germline, CDR1 is MNHEY, CDR2 SMNVEV (reference sequence). CDR3 protein: CASSGDRGVETEAFF. In DNA form, the CDR3 reads TGTGCCAGCAGTGGGGACAGGGGGGTAGAAACTGAAGCTTTCTTT.

This clonotype appeared a few times. The chain is built from TRBV5-6 and TRBJ2-1, with D possibly called TRBD1 or TRBD2 (5 bases each). Germline CDR1 reads SGHDT; CDR2 reads YYEEEE. The CDR3 is made up of 16 amino acids. With 2 bases removed from V and 4 bases from J, the gap between germline ends came to 16 bases. CDR3: CASSFDIGTNYNEQFF. The CDR3 coding sequence is TGTGCCAGCAGCTTCGATATCGGGACGAATTACAATGAGCAGTTCTTC.

This clonotype was counted between two and nine times. J is TRBJ2-5 and V is TRBV2; D is undetermined. The CDR3 consists of 14 residues. Germline CDR1 and CDR2: SNHLY and FYNNEI. Trimming stripped 4 bases from V and 1 base from J, with 10 bases between. The CDR3 region has the DNA TGTGCCAGCAGTGGGGTCCGTATCCAAGAGACCCAGTACTTC. Its protein is CASSGVRIQETQYF.

The table lists this clonotype with many counts. This chain links TRBV12-3 or TRBV12-4 with TRBJ1-2; the D gene is possibly TRBD1 (5 bases). V was shortened by 3 bases and J by 12 bases, with 11 bases between the two germline ends. The CDR3 has 11 residues. The CDR3 reads CASSLQGVHTF. The DNA for the CDR3 is TGTGCCAGCAGTTTGCAGGGCGTTCACACCTTC.

This clonotype was counted between two and nine times. This sequence may be a read error, since a much larger clone differs from it by one base. This sequence joins TRBV29-1 and TRBJ1-1; D call uncertain. Between the trimmed V and J ends, which lost 3 bases and 2 bases, there was a span of 4 bases. CDR1 and CDR2 from the germline V gene are SQVTM and ANQGSEA. This CDR3 has 11 amino acids. Here the CDR3 DNA reads TGCAGCGTTGAGGACAACACTGAAGCTTTCTTT. Amino acids: CSVEDNTEAFF.

The V gene is TRBV7-9, the J gene TRBJ1-1, with no clear D. This CDR3 contains 14 residues. The V gene lost 4 bases and the J gene lost 1 base, with 10 bases spanning the gap. CDR1 and CDR2 (germline): SEHNR, FQNEAQ (reference sequence). CDR3: CASSSIRGNTEAFF. In nucleotides, the CDR3 is TGTGCCAGCAGCTCCATCCGGGGGAACACTGAAGCTTTCTTT.

This chain uses TRBV27 with TRBJ2-3; the match to TRBD2 covers 16 bases. This CDR3 is built from 17 residues. Germline V gene lookup returns CDR1 MNHEY and CDR2 SMNVEV (reference sequence). After removal of 4 bases from V and 3 bases from J, the junction contained 4 bases not matched to a gene. The CDR3 DNA follows: TGTGCCAGCAGTTCCCCGGGACTAGCGGGAGGGACAGATACGCAGTATTTT. This gives the protein CASSSPGLAGGTDTQYF.

This clonotype showed up many times. The chain joins TRBV7-9 to TRBJ1-5; a weak D match, TRBD1 (5 bases). The V gene's germline CDR1 is SEHNR and CDR2 FQNEAQ (reference sequence). This CDR3 spans 17 amino acids. V was trimmed by 4 bases and J by 0 bases, leaving 16 bases between them. The CDR3 is CASSSATGPDSNQPQHF. CDR3 bases: TGTGCCAGCAGCTCCGCCACAGGACCCGATAGCAATCAGCCCCAGCATTTT.

This clonotype came up many times. The V call is TRBV5-1, the J call TRBJ2-1; D not certain. The germline V and J ends were trimmed by 0 bases and 8 bases, with 9 bases remaining between them. There are 13 residues in the CDR3. Germline CDR1 reads SGHRS; CDR2 reads YFSETQ. Here the CDR3 DNA reads TGCGCCAGCAGCTTGGGGCTAGTCTATGAGCAGTTCTTC. Protein sequence: CASSLGLVYEQFF.

The V call is TRBV28, the J call TRBJ2-7; 8 bases agree with TRBD1. V trimming: 6 bases; J trimming: 4 bases; junction bases outside the gene matches: 8. The germline V gene encodes CDR1 MDHEN and CDR2 SYDVKM. The CDR3 is 14 residues long. The CDR3 bases are TGTGCCAGCAGCCCCGGGACAGGAGAATACGAGCAGTACGTC. This encodes CASSPGTGEYEQYV.

This clonotype was observed many times. J is TRBJ1-5 and V is TRBV20-1; the D is unclear. Germline lookup yields CDR1 DFQATT and CDR2 SNEGSKA (reference sequence). There are 15 residues in the CDR3. Trimming pared 1 base from V and 2 bases from J, leaving 12 bases between. CDR3 loop: CSARVGQWGNQPQHF. The CDR3 bases are TGCAGTGCTAGAGTAGGGCAGTGGGGCAATCAGCCCCAGCATTTT.

This clonotype was seen only a few times. This chain links TRBV11-3 with TRBJ2-2; D may be TRBD1 (5 bases). In germline, CDR1 is SGHNT, CDR2 YENEEA. Between the trimmed V and J ends, which lost 5 bases and 2 bases, there was a span of 15 bases. This CDR3 has 16 residues. This CDR3 reads CASSTRQSPNTGELFF. In DNA form, the CDR3 reads TGTGCCAGCAGCACACGACAGTCCCCTAACACCGGGGAGCTGTTTTTT.

This clonotype was observed a few times. This sequence joins TRBV4-1 and TRBJ2-7; TRBD1 might be the D (6 bases). This CDR3 spans 16 amino acids. V lost 2 bases to trimming and J lost 5 bases, with 19 bases between them. Germline CDR1 and CDR2: MGHRA and YSYEKL. The CDR3 spells CASSQTQGTSRNEQYF. The CDR3 DNA sequence: TGCGCCAGCAGCCAAACTCAGGGGACCTCCCGGAACGAGCAGTACTTC.